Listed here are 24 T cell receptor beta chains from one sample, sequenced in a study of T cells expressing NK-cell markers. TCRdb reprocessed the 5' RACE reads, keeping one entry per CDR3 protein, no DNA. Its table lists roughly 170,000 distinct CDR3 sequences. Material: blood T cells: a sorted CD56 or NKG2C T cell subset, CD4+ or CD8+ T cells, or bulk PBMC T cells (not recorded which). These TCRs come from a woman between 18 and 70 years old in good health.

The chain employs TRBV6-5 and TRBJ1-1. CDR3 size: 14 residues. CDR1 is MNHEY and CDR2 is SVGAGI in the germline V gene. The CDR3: CASSYRPMNTEAFF.

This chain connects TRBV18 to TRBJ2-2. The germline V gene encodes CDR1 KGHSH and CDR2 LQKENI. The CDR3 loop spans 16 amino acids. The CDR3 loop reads CASSPTGLGNTGELFF.

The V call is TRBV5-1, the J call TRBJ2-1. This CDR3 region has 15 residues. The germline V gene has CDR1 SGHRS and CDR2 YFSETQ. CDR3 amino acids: CASSQEWSSYNEQFF.

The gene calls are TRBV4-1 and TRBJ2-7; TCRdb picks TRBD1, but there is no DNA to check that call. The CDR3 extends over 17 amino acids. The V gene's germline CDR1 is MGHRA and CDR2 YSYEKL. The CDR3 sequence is CASSQPLGQGAWYEQYF.

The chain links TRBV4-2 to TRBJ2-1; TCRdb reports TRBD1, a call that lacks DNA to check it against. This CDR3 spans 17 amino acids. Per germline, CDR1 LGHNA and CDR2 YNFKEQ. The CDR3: CASSQTMGAGAYNEQFF.

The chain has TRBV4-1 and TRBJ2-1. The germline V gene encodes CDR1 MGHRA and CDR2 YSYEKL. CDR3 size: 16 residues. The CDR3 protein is CASSHGPRRAYNEQFF.

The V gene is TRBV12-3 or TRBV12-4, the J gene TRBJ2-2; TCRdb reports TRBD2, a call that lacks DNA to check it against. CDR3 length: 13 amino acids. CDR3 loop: CATRTKNTGELFF.

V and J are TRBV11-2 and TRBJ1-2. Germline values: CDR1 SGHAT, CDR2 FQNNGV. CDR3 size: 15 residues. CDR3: CASSLEGTISYGYTF.

The CDR3: CASSPGTTQETQYF. V is TRBV7-9 and J is TRBJ2-5; TCRdb names TRBD1, which stays unverified in the absence of DNA. Germline assignment: CDR1 SEHNR and CDR2 FQNEAQ (reference sequence). This CDR3 has 14 residues.

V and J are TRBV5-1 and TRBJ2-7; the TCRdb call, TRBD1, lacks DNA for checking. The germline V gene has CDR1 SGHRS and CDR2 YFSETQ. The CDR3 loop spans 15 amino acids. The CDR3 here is CASRLSGAEPYEQYF.

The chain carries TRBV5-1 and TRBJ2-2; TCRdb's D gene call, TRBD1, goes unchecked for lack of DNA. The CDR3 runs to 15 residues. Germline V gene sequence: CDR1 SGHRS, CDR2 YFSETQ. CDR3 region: CASSFRTGDTGELFF.

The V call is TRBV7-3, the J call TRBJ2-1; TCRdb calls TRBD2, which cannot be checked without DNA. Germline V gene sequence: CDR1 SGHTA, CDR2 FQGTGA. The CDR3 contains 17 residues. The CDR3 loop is CASSLGPSGSRVNEQFF.

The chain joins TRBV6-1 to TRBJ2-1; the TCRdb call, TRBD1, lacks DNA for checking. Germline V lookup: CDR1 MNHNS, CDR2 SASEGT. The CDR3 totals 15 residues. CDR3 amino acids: CASSEALTGEGEQFF.

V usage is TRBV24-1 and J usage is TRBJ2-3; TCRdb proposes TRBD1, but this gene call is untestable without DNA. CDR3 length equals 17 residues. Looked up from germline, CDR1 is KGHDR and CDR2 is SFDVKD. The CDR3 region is CATSDNEQRGPTDTQYF.

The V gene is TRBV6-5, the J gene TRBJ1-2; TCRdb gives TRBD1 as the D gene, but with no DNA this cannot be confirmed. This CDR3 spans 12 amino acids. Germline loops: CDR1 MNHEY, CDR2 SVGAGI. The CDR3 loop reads CASSYPGQGPTF.

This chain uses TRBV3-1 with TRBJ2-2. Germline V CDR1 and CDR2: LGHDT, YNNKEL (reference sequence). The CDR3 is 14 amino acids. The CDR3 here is CASRQTGYTGELFF.

Here the CDR3 reads CASSLEGETRWDEQFF. The chain links TRBV5-1 to TRBJ2-1; absent DNA, TCRdb's TRBD1 call cannot be checked. This CDR3 region has 16 residues. The germline V gene has CDR1 SGHRS and CDR2 YFSETQ.

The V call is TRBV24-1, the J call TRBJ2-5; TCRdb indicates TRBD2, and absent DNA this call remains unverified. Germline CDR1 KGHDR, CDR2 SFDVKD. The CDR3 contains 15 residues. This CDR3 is CATSDQRTSGETQYF.

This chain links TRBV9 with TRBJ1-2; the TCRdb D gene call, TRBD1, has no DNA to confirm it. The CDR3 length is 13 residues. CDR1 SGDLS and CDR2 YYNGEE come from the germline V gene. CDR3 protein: CASKGLNDYGYTF.

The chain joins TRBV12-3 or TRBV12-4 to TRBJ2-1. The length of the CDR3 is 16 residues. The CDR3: CASSLLRTVSYNEQFF.

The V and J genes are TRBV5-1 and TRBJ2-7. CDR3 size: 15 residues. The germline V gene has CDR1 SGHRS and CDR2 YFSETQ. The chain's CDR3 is CASSLEGYSRGEQYF.

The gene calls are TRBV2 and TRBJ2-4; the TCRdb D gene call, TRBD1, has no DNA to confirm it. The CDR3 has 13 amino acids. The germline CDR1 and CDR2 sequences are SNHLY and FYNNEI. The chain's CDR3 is CASSIDPGQGWYF.

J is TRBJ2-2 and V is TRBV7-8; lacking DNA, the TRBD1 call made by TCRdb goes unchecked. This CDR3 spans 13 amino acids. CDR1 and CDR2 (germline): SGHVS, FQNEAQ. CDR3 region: CASSSRVTGELFF.

CDR3 residues: CASSQGLRDRGRVGELFF. V is TRBV4-1 and J is TRBJ2-2; the D call of TRBD1 rests on TCRdb alone, since no DNA is present to check it. The CDR3 is 18 residues long. From germline, CDR1 is MGHRA and CDR2 YSYEKL.